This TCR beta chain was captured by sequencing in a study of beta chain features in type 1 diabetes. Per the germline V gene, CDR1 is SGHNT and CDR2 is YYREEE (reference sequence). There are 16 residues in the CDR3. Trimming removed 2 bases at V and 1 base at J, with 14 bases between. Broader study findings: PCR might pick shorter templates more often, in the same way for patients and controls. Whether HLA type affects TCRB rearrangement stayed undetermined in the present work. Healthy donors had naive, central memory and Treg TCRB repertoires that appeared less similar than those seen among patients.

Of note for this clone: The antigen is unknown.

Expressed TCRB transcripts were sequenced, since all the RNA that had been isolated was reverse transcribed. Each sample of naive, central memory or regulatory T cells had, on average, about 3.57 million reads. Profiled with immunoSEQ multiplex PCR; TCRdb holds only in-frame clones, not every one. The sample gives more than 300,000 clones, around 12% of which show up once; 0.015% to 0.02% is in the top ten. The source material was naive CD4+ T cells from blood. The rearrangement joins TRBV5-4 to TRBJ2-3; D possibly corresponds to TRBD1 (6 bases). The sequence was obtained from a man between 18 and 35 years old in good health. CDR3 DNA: TGTGCCAGCAGCTTTGACAGGACAGTGGGCACAGATACGCAGTATTTT. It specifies CASSFDRTVGTDTQYF.